The rows below give T cell receptor beta chains drawn from one sample of a study of blood T cells in healthy people across ages. In TCRdb, the 5' RACE reads were re-called with MiXCR into one record per CDR3 protein. Of approximately 850,000 distinct CDR3 sequences listed, more than 45% are singletons. Sequenced material: blood. These receptors all come from a man younger than 40 in good health. Each CDR3 is given with its conserved first and last residue. A D gene is named only where the DNA matches it firmly. Not all rows give a size; the values are once, few, many and, for expanded clones, a class.

V	D	length	J	size	DNA	CDR3
TRBV25-1	-	12	TRBJ1-2	-	TGTGCCAGCAGTGAACAGAAGAGAGGCTACACCTTC	CASSEQKRGYTF
TRBV3-1	TRBD1	16	TRBJ2-2	once	TGTGCCAGCAGCCGGTCCAAACGAGGGGGCCCCGGGGAGCTGTTTTTT	CASSRSKRGGPGELFF
TRBV5-1	-	13	TRBJ2-7	-	TGCGCCAGCAGCTTAGGTGACGGGGGCGAGCAGTACTTC	CASSLGDGGEQYF
TRBV10-3	TRBD2	17	TRBJ2-3	-	TGTGCCATCAGTGAGCTAGCGGGAGGATTTTACGCAGATACGCAGTATTTT	CAISELAGGFYADTQYF
TRBV27	TRBD1	15	TRBJ2-4	-	TGTGCCAGCGGACCTCGACAGGGAATAAAAAACATTCAGTACTTC	CASGPRQGIKNIQYF
TRBV2	TRBD2	12	TRBJ2-5	-	TGTGCCAGCAGTGGACTAGCGGGTCTTCAGTACTTC	CASSGLAGLQYF
TRBV20-1	-	14	TRBJ2-7	-	TGCAGTGCTACGACTCTCTCCCCAACCTACGAGCAGTACTTC	CSATTLSPTYEQYF
TRBV10-3	-	12	TRBJ1-2	-	TGTGCCACGACAGCAGGCGACTATGGCTACACCTTC	CATTAGDYGYTF
TRBV20-1	-	12	TRBJ1-1	-	TGCAGTGCTTTGGGGGGAATCACTGAAGCTTTCTTT	CSALGGITEAFF
TRBV15	-	15	TRBJ1-5	-	TGTGCCACCAGCAGCCGGGACCCCCTTGGTCAGCCCCAGCATTTT	CATSSRDPLGQPQHF
TRBV20-1	-	15	TRBJ2-1	-	TGCAGTGCTACCCGAGGGCCGGGCTCCTACAATGAGCAGTTCTTC	CSATRGPGSYNEQFF
TRBV7-2	TRBD2	16	TRBJ2-3	-	TGTGCCAGCAGCCCGACTCTCGGACTAGCAGCAGATACGCAGTATTTT	CASSPTLGLAADTQYF
TRBV12-3/TRBV12-4	-	15	TRBJ2-7	-	TGTGCCAGCACCCGAGGGGGGGGGGCCTTCAATGAGCAGTACTTC	CASTRGGGAFNEQYF
TRBV13	-	13	TRBJ2-7	-	TGTGCCAGCGCTCCCTTGACTAGAGATGAGCAGTACTTC	CASAPLTRDEQYF
TRBV5-5	-	15	TRBJ2-7	few	TGTGCCAGCAGCTTGGACACACCCGCCTTATTCGAGCAGTACTTC	CASSLDTPALFEQYF
TRBV20-1	-	13	TRBJ2-7	-	TGCAGTGCTAGAGTCCCAGGGAGCTACGAGCAGTACTTC	CSARVPGSYEQYF
TRBV20-1	TRBD1	14	TRBJ1-5	-	TGCAGTGCTAGATTGGGACAGCGCAATCAGCCCCAGCATTTT	CSARLGQRNQPQHF
TRBV20-1	-	11	TRBJ1-2	-	TGCAGTGCTAGTTCAGGTCATGGCTACACCTTC	CSASSGHGYTF